This is a list of T cell receptor beta chains from one sample in a study of graft-versus-host responses after intestinal transplantation. Sequencing used immunoSEQ multiplex PCR; TCRdb keeps in-frame clones, though not all of them. The sample lists approximately 85,000 clones, 90% to 95% seen once, with 1.1% in the top ten. Which antigens these TCRs recognize remains unknown. The source was unstimulated CD8+ T cells sorted from spleen or lymph node cells, collected before transplant. Receptor source: a human donor who was the organ donor for an intestinal transplant. The CDR3 runs from the conserved cysteine through the conserved F or W. The D gene is left open where the match is weak. Clone size is not always given. Where it is, it says once, few, many or a class for expanded clones.

TRBJ2-7,.,15,TRBV7-3,TRBD1,CASSSPGTVRREQYF,TGTGCCAGCAGCTCCCCCGGGACAGTTCGTCGAGAGCAGTACTTC
TRBJ1-1,few,15,TRBV5-1,TRBD1,CASSLQGTGNTEAFF,TGCGCCAGCAGCTTACAGGGGACGGGGAACACTGAAGCTTTCTTT
TRBJ2-2,once,14,TRBV7-3,TRBD1,CASSVTGGGGELFF,TGTGCCAGCAGCGTAACAGGGGGCGGCGGGGAGCTGTTTTTT
TRBJ2-7,.,14,TRBV28,TRBD2,CASSLIRGAYEQYF,TGTGCCAGCAGTTTAATCCGGGGGGCCTACGAGCAGTACTTC
TRBJ1-4,.,14,TRBV2,.,CASSEGGANEKLFF,TGTGCCAGCAGTGAAGGGGGGGCTAATGAAAAACTGTTTTTT
TRBJ2-3,.,16,TRBV2,TRBD2,CASSRGRTRSTDTQYF,TGTGCCAGCAGTCGGGGACGGACTAGAAGCACAGATACGCAGTATTTT
TRBJ2-7,.,14,TRBV25-1,.,CASSDLDNPYEQYF,TGTGCCAGCAGTGATCTGGACAACCCCTACGAGCAGTACTTC
TRBJ2-1,.,13,TRBV5-6,.,CASSLLGDNEQFF,TGTGCCAGCAGCTTGTTAGGGGACAATGAGCAGTTCTTC
TRBJ2-7,.,15,TRBV19,TRBD1,CASITKGARTYEQYF,TGTGCCAGTATCACCAAGGGGGCGCGGACCTACGAGCAGTACTTC
TRBJ1-1,once,15,TRBV9,.,CASSVEPVSNTEAFF,TGTGCCAGCAGCGTAGAACCAGTCTCGAACACTGAAGCTTTCTTT
TRBJ1-1,.,17,TRBV27,.,CASSLGPRVAGFPEAFF,TGTGCCAGCAGTTTAGGCCCGCGGGTTGCAGGATTCCCTGAAGCTTTCTTT
TRBJ1-2,few,12,TRBV10-3,.,CAISVSQGGYTF,TGTGCCATCAGTGTTTCCCAGGGAGGCTACACCTTC
TRBJ2-5,.,14,TRBV19,TRBD1,CASTLRDRAKTQYF,TGTGCCAGTACCCTCCGGGACAGGGCGAAGACCCAGTACTTC
TRBJ1-5,.,18,TRBV27,TRBD1,CASSSSRGQHYSNQPQHF,TGTGCCAGCAGTTCAAGCCGGGGACAGCACTATAGCAATCAGCCCCAGCATTTT
TRBJ2-3,.,15,TRBV5-1,.,CASSLLRVDTDTQYF,TGCGCCAGCAGCTTGCTGCGCGTCGACACAGATACGCAGTATTTT
TRBJ2-3,.,15,TRBV5-1,TRBD1,CASSPGTGRLDTQYF,TGCGCCAGCAGCCCCGGGACAGGGAGGCTAGATACGCAGTATTTT
TRBJ2-1,.,14,TRBV6-5,.,CASSYSTGYNEQFF,TGTGCCAGCAGTTACTCAACAGGCTACAATGAGCAGTTCTTC
TRBJ1-1,.,13,TRBV19,.,CATLGGWGTEAFF,TGTGCCACCCTCGGGGGTTGGGGCACTGAAGCTTTCTTT
TRBJ1-3,.,15,TRBV25-1,.,CASSEYGRAGNTIYF,TGTGCCAGCAGTGAATACGGCAGGGCTGGAAACACCATATATTTT
TRBJ2-1,.,17,TRBV4-3,TRBD2,CASSQVEGSGTYNEQFF,TGCGCCAGCAGCCAAGTTGAGGGTAGCGGGACCTACAATGAGCAGTTCTTC
TRBJ1-4,.,14,TRBV28,.,CASSSVMANEKLFF,TGTGCCAGCAGTTCGGTGATGGCTAATGAAAAACTGTTTTTT
TRBJ2-1,.,15,TRBV5-4,.,CASSLESSAYNEQFF,TGTGCCAGCAGCTTGGAGTCGTCGGCCTACAATGAGCAGTTCTTC
TRBJ2-1,.,14,TRBV7-2,TRBD2,CASSPGGAMDEQFF,TGTGCCAGCAGCCCGGGGGGGGCAATGGATGAGCAGTTCTTC
TRBJ2-7,.,13,TRBV6-6,TRBD2,CASSYSLADEQYF,TGTGCCAGCAGTTACTCTCTAGCGGACGAGCAGTACTTC
TRBJ1-2,.,13,TRBV30,TRBD1,CAWGTGGDYGYTF,TGTGCCTGGGGGACAGGGGGGGACTATGGCTACACCTTC
TRBJ2-5,.,13,TRBV7-9,.,CASSRSGEETQYF,TGTGCCAGCAGCCGGTCAGGGGAAGAGACCCAGTACTTC